The 24 T cell receptor beta chains presented below share a single source sample, sequenced in a study of cytomegalovirus exposure and HLA in healthy donors (dated by TCRdb to 2015 to 2018). The library was produced with the immunoSEQ multiplex PCR assay. For the multiplex PCR, a mixture combining 60 forward primers for TCR Vbeta segments and 13 reverse primers for TCR Jbeta segments was used. TCRdb re-hosts the immuneACCESS table, in-frame sequences only. Its copies lack some clones; in the studies checked, an unresolved V gene accounts for under half of them, and the cause for the rest is not known. The table for this sample records about 120,000 clones. The top ten constitute roughly 3.6% of the sample. Sequencing was performed on PBMCs. Receptors were obtained from a man between 25 and 39 years old in good health and CMV-seronegative.

The V call is TRBV19, the J call TRBJ1-2; D gene ambiguous. The V end lost 7 bases, the J end lost 7 bases, and 16 bases lay between the germline ends. The CDR3 loop spans 13 amino acids. Germline V gene data show CDR1 as LNHDA and CDR2 as SQIVND (reference sequence). The CDR3: CASTHGVGIGYTF. The CDR3 DNA follows: TGTGCCAGTACCCACGGGGTAGGAATTGGCTACACCTTC.

V is TRBV12-5 and J is TRBJ2-5; TRBD1 aligns across 9 bases. V shed 1 base and J 11 bases; nucleotides not matched to a gene: 11. This CDR3 has 15 amino acids. Germline V gene data show CDR1 as LGHNT and CDR2 as FRNRAP. In DNA, the CDR3 is TGTGCTAGTGGTTTGGAAGCCGGGACAGGGCCAGGGCAGTACTTC. Translated: CASGLEAGTGPGQYF.

The rearrangement uses TRBV7-9 and TRBJ1-2; 8 bases fit TRBD1. The CDR3 has 14 amino acids. Germline lookup yields CDR1 SEHNR and CDR2 FQNEAQ (reference sequence). V was clipped by 5 bases and J by 5 bases; unmatched bases: 7. The DNA of the CDR3 is TGTGCCAGCAGCAACCCAGGGGGCGGGTATGGCTACACCTTC. Translation gives CASSNPGGGYGYTF.

The chain couples TRBV25-1 to TRBJ2-1, with 13 bases identical to TRBD2. This CDR3 has 17 amino acids. After removal of 4 bases from V and 0 bases from J, the junction contained 3 bases not matched to a gene. Per germline, CDR1 MGHDK and CDR2 SYGVNS. CDR3 protein: CASSGLAGGSSYNEQFF. As DNA, the CDR3 is TGTGCCAGCAGTGGACTAGCGGGGGGAAGCTCCTACAATGAGCAGTTCTTC.

The DNA for the CDR3 is TGTGCCAGCTCCCCTCCCCACAGACACCAATACCACAATGAGCAGTTCTTC. Translated: CASSPPHRHQYHNEQFF. The chain uses TRBV18 and TRBJ2-1; D call uncertain. Per germline, CDR1 KGHSH and CDR2 LQKENI. The ends were cut back, 6 bases at V and 5 bases at J, with 23 bases in the middle. The length of the CDR3 is 17 residues.

V usage is TRBV11-2 and J usage is TRBJ2-1, with TRBD2 identical over 8 bases. The CDR3 extends over 15 amino acids. Germline lookup yields CDR1 SGHAT and CDR2 FQNNGV. The J segment lost 5 bases and the V segment lost 4 bases, leaving 7 bases of the junction unmatched. The CDR3 here is CASSWSHSGDNEQFF. The CDR3 bases are TGTGCCAGCAGCTGGAGCCATAGCGGGGACAATGAGCAGTTCTTC.

A remark on this clone: A read error may account for a junction end that differs from germline. The CDR3 is CASTSRGQLNTEELFF. In DNA form, the CDR3 reads TGTGCCAGCACCAGCCGTGGACAGTTAAACACCGAGGAGCTGTTTTTT. This chain uses TRBV7-9 with TRBJ2-2; possible D gene TRBD1, 6 bases. The CDR3 sequence is 16 residues long. Germline V gene sequence: CDR1 SEHNR, CDR2 FQNEAQ (reference sequence). The whole variable domain, remainder taken from reference TRBV7-9 and TRBJ2-2, is DTGVSQNPRHKITKRGQNVTFRCDPISEHNRLYWYRQTLGQGPEFLTYFQNEAQLEKSRLLSDRFSAERPKGSFSTLEIQRTEQGDSAMYLCASTSRGQLNTEELFFGEGSRLTVL.

The rearrangement uses TRBV29-1 and TRBJ2-3, with a weak D call TRBD2 (6 bases). CDR1 and CDR2 from the germline V gene are SQVTM and ANQGSEA. This CDR3 comprises 13 residues. V was cut by 4 bases and J by 4 bases, with 12 bases left in between. Written as DNA, the CDR3 is TGCAGCGTTGGGCTAGCGATCGCAGATACGCAGTATTTT. Its protein product is CSVGLAIADTQYF.

A word on this clone: An end of the junction does not agree with germline; a read error may underlie this. V is TRBV4-2 and J is TRBJ2-7, with a tentative D call TRBD1 (6 bases). The CDR3 has 16 residues. CDR1 is LGHNA, CDR2 YNFKEQ, per germline. In nucleotides, the CDR3 is TGTGCCAGCGGCCAAGCCTCACGACAGGTGGCCTACGAGCAGTACTTC. Protein product: CASGQASRQVAYEQYF.

This sequence joins TRBV5-4 and TRBJ2-2, with 9 bases aligning to TRBD1. The V gene's germline CDR1 is SGHNT and CDR2 YYREEE (reference sequence). The CDR3 runs 15 residues. The ends lost 4 bases at V and 6 bases at J; junction bases unmatched: 7. Written as DNA, the CDR3 is TGTGCCAGCAGCCTGGGACAGGGAAGGGCCGGGGAGCTGTTTTTT. Translating it yields CASSLGQGRAGELFF.

The J gene is TRBJ1-1, the V gene TRBV6-5; 7 bases match TRBD1. V shed 7 bases, J shed 1 base, and the junction held 6 bases outside the gene matches. This CDR3 spans 14 amino acids. From germline, CDR1 is MNHEY and CDR2 SVGAGI. The CDR3: CASTRDRENTEAFF. Written as DNA, the CDR3 is TGTGCCAGCACTCGGGACAGAGAGAACACTGAAGCTTTCTTT.

The V and J genes are TRBV7-3 and TRBJ2-2; 9 bases are shared with TRBD2. This CDR3 region has 16 residues. CDR1 and CDR2 from the germline V gene are SGHTA and FQGTGA. Trimming took 2 bases from V and 4 from J; bases not matched to a gene: 5. CDR3 region: CASSLLGLASTGELFF. The CDR3 coding sequence is TGTGCCAGCAGCTTATTAGGACTAGCGAGCACCGGGGAGCTGTTTTTT.

About this clone: The junction and the germline gene differ at one end; a read error may be behind it. The same CDR3 also results from other DNA sequences found in this sample. This chain joins TRBV5-4 and TRBJ2-7; the D is unclear. This CDR3 is 12 amino acids long. Looked up from germline, CDR1 is SGHNT and CDR2 is YYREEE (reference sequence). The CDR3 reads CASSSHGHEQYF. CDR3 DNA sequence: TGCGCCAGCAGCTCCCATGGGCACGAGCAGTACTTC.

The V and J genes are TRBV18 and TRBJ1-6, with TRBD1 as a possible D gene (5 bases). Germline V gene lookup returns CDR1 KGHSH and CDR2 LQKENI. V was pared by 4 bases and J by 0 bases, with 13 bases between. CDR3 length equals 17 residues. CDR3 sequence reads: CASSLKQESSYNSPLHF. The CDR3 region has the DNA TGTGCCAGCTCACTGAAACAGGAGAGCTCCTATAATTCACCCCTCCACTTT.

V gene TRBV5-1 combines with J gene TRBJ2-1; 8 bases line up with TRBD1. The CDR3 spans 14 residues. Per germline, CDR1 SGHRS and CDR2 YFSETQ. V was pared by 10 bases and J by 3 bases, with 9 bases of the junction left unmatched. The CDR3 region is CAGSPGQGYNEQFF. Written as DNA, the CDR3 is TGCGCCGGAAGCCCCGGACAGGGCTACAATGAGCAGTTCTTC.

The genes are TRBV7-2 and TRBJ2-7; 10 positions agree with TRBD2. In germline, CDR1 is SGHTA, CDR2 FQGNSA. The CDR3 covers 15 residues. The V gene end was trimmed by 5 bases and the J gene end by 2 bases; junction bases not matched to a gene: 6. The CDR3 loop is CASSPRTSGPYEQYF. The DNA for the CDR3 is TGTGCCAGCAGCCCTCGGACTAGCGGTCCCTACGAGCAGTACTTC.

V is TRBV9 and J is TRBJ2-7, with TRBD1 matching over 8 bases. Trimming cost V 8 bases and J 1 base; bases outside gene matches: 8. The CDR3 contains 14 residues. Germline lookup yields CDR1 SGDLS and CDR2 YYNGEE. The CDR3 here is CASTPGQASYEQYF. The CDR3 DNA is TGTGCCAGTACTCCGGGACAGGCTTCCTACGAGCAGTACTTC.

This sequence joins TRBV5-4 and TRBJ2-1; D gene uncertain. The V end lost 4 bases, the J end lost 9 bases, and 14 bases lay between the germline ends. CDR1 is SGHNT and CDR2 is YYREEE in the germline V gene (reference sequence). The CDR3 is 13 residues long. CDR3 sequence (DNA): TGTGCCAGCAGCCCTCCGAGGTTCGGTGAGCAGTTCTTC. Protein sequence: CASSPPRFGEQFF. Filled out from reference TRBV5-4 and TRBJ2-1, the complete variable domain reads ETGVTQSPTHLIKTRGQQVTLRCSSQSGHNTVSWYQQALGQGPQFIFQYYREEENGRGNFPPRFSGLQFPNYSSELNVNALELDDSALYLCASSPPRFGEQFFGPGTRLTVL.

The genes are TRBV20-1 and TRBJ2-3; tentative D call: TRBD2 (6 bases). Germline V CDR1 and CDR2: DFQATT, SNEGSKA (reference sequence). The CDR3 runs to 11 residues. The germline V and J ends were trimmed by 6 bases and 7 bases, with 11 bases remaining between them. Written as DNA, the CDR3 is TGCAGTGCCCCCGCGGGAAATACGCAGTATTTT. Translation: CSAPAGNTQYF.

The J gene is TRBJ2-1, the V gene TRBV6-5; D call uncertain. The CDR3 loop spans 11 amino acids. Germline assignment: CDR1 MNHEY and CDR2 SVGAGI. Trimming pared 4 bases from V and 5 bases from J, leaving 3 bases between. The CDR3 here is CASSLNNEQFF. The CDR3 nucleotides are TGTGCCAGCAGTTTAAACAATGAGCAGTTCTTC.

The V and J genes are TRBV5-4 and TRBJ2-5; tentatively, D is TRBD2 (6 bases). The V gene lost 0 bases and the J gene lost 1 base, with 10 bases spanning the gap. There are 15 residues in the CDR3. Germline assignment: CDR1 SGHNT and CDR2 YYREEE (reference sequence). CDR3 sequence: CASSLDGSGQETQYF. The CDR3 DNA reads as TGTGCCAGCAGCTTGGACGGTAGCGGCCAAGAGACCCAGTACTTC.

V and J are TRBV7-3 and TRBJ2-4; 8 bases fit TRBD2. The V segment lost 5 bases and the J segment 9 bases; nucleotides outside the gene matches: 15. Germline lookup yields CDR1 SGHTA and CDR2 FQGTGA. CDR3 length equals 16 residues. In nucleotides, the CDR3 is TGTGCCAGCAGCCTGGGGGACCGGGGGGGACCGGGCATTCAGTACTTC. It translates to CASSLGDRGGPGIQYF.

The genes are TRBV4-1 and TRBJ1-1, with TRBD1 matching over 12 bases. V lost 4 bases to trimming and J lost 5 bases; unmatched junction nucleotides: 2. CDR3 length: 14 residues. The germline V gene has CDR1 MGHRA and CDR2 YSYEKL. CDR3: CASSPGQGATEAFF. DNA for the CDR3: TGCGCCAGCAGCCCGGGACAGGGGGCGACTGAAGCTTTCTTT.

V is TRBV5-1 and J is TRBJ2-1, with 7 positions matching TRBD1. CDR3 length: 13 amino acids. Trimming took 1 base from V and 11 from J; bases not matched to a gene: 6. Germline CDR1 is SGHRS and CDR2 is YFSETQ. CDR3 sequence reads: CASSLTGERKQFF. The DNA of the CDR3 is TGCGCCAGCAGCTTGACAGGGGAGAGAAAGCAGTTCTTC.